The 18 T cell receptor beta chains below were found in one sample sequenced in a study of shared T cell receptors in the human thymus. The data were produced by immunoSEQ multiplex PCR, yet TCRdb's version contains in-frame clones alone and is incomplete. The table includes 540,000 or so clones, 75% to 80% detected once. In addition, the sample was reused for a study of human thymus T cells.

Sequencing was done on a sample of thymocytes. The receptors were sampled from a boy under two years old with a congenital heart defect.

This clone was counted a single time. The rearrangement uses TRBV6-6 and TRBJ2-5, with 9 bases fitting TRBD2. The tail of the sequence fits TRBJ2-7 better, so the J call may be wrong. The germline gives CDR1 MNHNY, CDR2 SVGAGI (reference sequence). This CDR3 comprises 16 residues. The CDR3 loop is CASSYRPWTSDNEQYF. The CDR3 nucleotides are TGTGCCAGCAGTTATCGCCCTTGGACTAGCGATAACGAGCAGTACTTC.

V gene TRBV6-5 combines with J gene TRBJ2-7, with 9 bases fitting TRBD1. Germline V gene lookup returns CDR1 MNHEY and CDR2 SVGAGI. This CDR3 is 15 amino acids long. Germline trimming cut 6 bases from V and 3 bases from J; bases unmatched to any gene: 9. The CDR3, as DNA: TGTGCCAGCAGGGTGAGGACAGGGGTGATCTACGAGCAGTACTTC. Translated: CASRVRTGVIYEQYF.

V gene TRBV25-1 combines with J gene TRBJ1-1; 9 positions match TRBD1. The V segment lost 4 bases and the J segment 4 bases; nucleotides outside the gene matches: 10. The CDR3 spans 16 residues. Per germline, CDR1 MGHDK and CDR2 SYGVNS. CDR3 sequence (DNA): TGTGCCAGCAGTGCCAGGGACAGGGATTCGGGCACTGAAGCTTTCTTT. Translating gives CASSARDRDSGTEAFF.

The chain is built from TRBV29-1 and TRBJ1-1, with 9 positions matching TRBD1. Unmatched junction bases numbered 32, after V lost 5 bases and J lost 10 bases. The CDR3 is 20 residues long. The germline V gene has CDR1 SQVTM and CDR2 ANQGSEA. CDR3 DNA: TGCAGCGTTCCCGAGCCCCGGGACAGGGCGACTCCGCTTTCCCTCAGGTCAGCTTTCTTT. This codes for CSVPEPRDRATPLSLRSAFF.

This chain uses TRBV5-8 with TRBJ1-1; D unresolved. Germline loops: CDR1 SGHTS, CDR2 YDEGEE. Trimming left V 9 bases short and J 4 bases short, with 16 bases between. This CDR3 is 13 amino acids long. The CDR3 region has the DNA TGTGCCACCCGGCCGGGGTGGGGCACTGAAGCTTTCTTT. Its protein is CATRPGWGTEAFF.

The chain links TRBV4-3 to TRBJ1-2, with TRBD1 matching 7 bases. Germline V gene lookup returns CDR1 LGHNA and CDR2 YSLEER. Trimming removed 4 bases from V and 6 bases from J; junction bases left unmatched: 2. The CDR3 consists of 12 residues. CDR3 nucleotide sequence: TGCGCCAGCAGCCGACAGGGAGATGGCTACACCTTC. Its protein product is CASSRQGDGYTF.

CDR3 protein: CASSVIPNEQFF. CDR3 sequence (DNA): TGTGCCAGCAGCGTTATTCCCAATGAGCAGTTCTTC. The rearrangement joins TRBV4-2 to TRBJ2-1; D is undetermined. The CDR3 is 12 amino acids. Germline V gene lookup returns CDR1 LGHNA and CDR2 YNFKEQ. The V and J ends lost 5 bases and 6 bases respectively, with 8 bases between them.

This clone was detected a few times. The chain has TRBV10-3 and TRBJ1-1; D is perhaps TRBD1 (5 bases). Trimming took off 4 bases at V and 1 base at J, with 19 bases between the two ends. CDR3 length: 17 amino acids. Germline lookup yields CDR1 ENHRY and CDR2 SYGVKD. CDR3 bases: TGTGCCATCAGTGTGACAGTAGATTTCTATGGGAACACTGAAGCTTTCTTT. This sequence encodes CAISVTVDFYGNTEAFF.

This rearrangement joins TRBV4-3 to TRBJ1-1; 7 bases fit TRBD1. J lost 6 bases, V lost 5 bases, and 9 bases had no gene match. This CDR3 contains 14 residues. CDR1 is LGHNA, CDR2 YSLEER, per germline. CDR3 sequence (DNA): TGCGCCAGCAGCGCGAGACAGGGAAGCTCTGAAGCTTTCTTT. This sequence encodes CASSARQGSSEAFF.

The CDR3 bases are TGTGCCAGCAGCTTATTACAGATCCCCTCCTACGAGCAGTACTTC. Translated: CASSLLQIPSYEQYF. The V call is TRBV11-2, the J call TRBJ2-5; D not resolved. The DNA end lines up better with TRBJ2-7; the J call may be wrong. From germline, CDR1 is SGHAT and CDR2 FQNNGV. The CDR3 sequence is 15 residues long.

The V and J genes are TRBV25-1 and TRBJ2-7; D is possibly TRBD2 (6 bases). The CDR3 consists of 12 residues. Trimming removed 6 bases from V and 3 bases from J, with 9 bases in between. Germline loops: CDR1 MGHDK, CDR2 SYGVNS. CDR3 region: CASSRDFYEQYF. CDR3 nucleotides: TGTGCCAGCAGCCGGGACTTCTACGAGCAGTACTTC.

The chain carries TRBV11-2 and TRBJ2-7, with 11 bases matching TRBD1. CDR3 length equals 14 residues. The germline gives CDR1 SGHAT, CDR2 FQNNGV. With V trimmed by 5 bases and J by 6 bases, 6 bases remained unmatched. The CDR3 DNA is TGTGCCAGCAGCCCGGACAGGGGGCCTCTCGAGCAGTACTTC. This sequence encodes CASSPDRGPLEQYF. Based on the CDR3 plus reference TRBV11-2 and TRBJ2-7, the full variable domain is EAGVAQSPRYKIIEKRQSVAFWCNPISGHATLYWYQQILGQGPKLLIQFQNNGVVDDSQLPKDRFSAERLKGVDSTLKIQPAKLEDSAVYLCASSPDRGPLEQYFGPGTRLTVT.

The CDR3: CASSLGGARGANVLTF. In nucleotides, the CDR3 is TGTGCCAGCAGCTTAGGGGGCGCGCGTGGGGCCAACGTCCTGACTTTC. The chain combines TRBV5-4 with TRBJ2-6; TRBD1 matches at 7 bases. The V gene end was trimmed by 2 bases and the J gene end by 3 bases; junction bases not matched to a gene: 5. This CDR3 contains 16 residues. Germline loops: CDR1 SGHNT, CDR2 YYREEE (reference sequence).

The gene calls are TRBV7-2 and TRBJ1-3; maybe TRBD1 (5 bases). This CDR3 has 15 residues. Germline V gene lookup returns CDR1 SGHTA and CDR2 FQGNSA. V lost 1 base, J lost 4 bases, and 11 bases lay in between. The CDR3 coding sequence is TGTGCCAGCAGCTTAGGCCCAGGGAGGGGAAACACCATATATTTT. The encoded protein is CASSLGPGRGNTIYF.

This clone appeared once. Here the CDR3 DNA reads TGTGCCAGCAGTTTATGGCCCGGGACAGGACCCTATGGCTACACCTTC. Protein: CASSLWPGTGPYGYTF. J is TRBJ1-2 and V is TRBV27, with 8 bases aligning to TRBD1. Germline CDR1 MNHEY, CDR2 SMNVEV (reference sequence). The CDR3 sequence is 16 residues long. V was pared by 1 base and J by 4 bases, with 8 bases of the junction left unmatched.

The chain has TRBV7-9 and TRBJ1-1, with D perhaps matching TRBD1 (5 bases). V shed 4 bases and J shed 0 bases, with 9 bases lying between them. CDR3 size: 14 residues. Germline lookup yields CDR1 SEHNR and CDR2 FQNEAQ (reference sequence). CDR3 residues: CASSWDCLNTEAFF. The CDR3 DNA follows: TGTGCCAGCAGCTGGGACTGCTTGAACACTGAAGCTTTCTTT.

J is TRBJ1-2 and V is TRBV5-6; TRBD1 might be the D (5 bases). V gave up 4 bases and J gave up 4 bases, with 17 bases separating them. Germline-derived CDR1 and CDR2 are SGHDT and YYEEEE. This CDR3 spans 15 amino acids. The CDR3 DNA follows: TGTGCCAGCAGCCTTCCCGCCCAGGGAGGCTATGGCTACACCTTC. Translation gives CASSLPAQGGYGYTF.

The chain carries TRBV7-3 and TRBJ2-3, with TRBD2 matching 9 bases. V was pared by 3 bases and J by 6 bases, with 7 bases of the junction left unmatched. This CDR3 has 15 amino acids. The germline gives CDR1 SGHTA, CDR2 FQGTGA. The CDR3 DNA is TGTGCCAGCAGCTTGGGCGGGAGGGCCAAGGATACGCAGTATTTT. Amino acids: CASSLGGRAKDTQYF.